The table lists the clone carrying this T cell receptor (beta chain) with a few counts. The antigen is not known. Germline V gene lookup returns CDR1 MGHRA and CDR2 YSYEKL. This CDR3 has 15 residues. The V gene lost 1 base and the J gene lost 0 bases, with 9 bases spanning the gap. Amplification used 60 Vbeta primers and 13 Jbeta primers. Clones were sequenced by immunoSEQ multiplex PCR, and TCRdb holds only the in-frame ones, with some missing. Counted here are about 140,000 clones, around 65% occurring once; the ten biggest clones make up around 1.9%. These data are taken from a study of cytomegalovirus exposure and HLA in healthy donors. Study findings and constraints: Across donors, sequencing depth was assumed by presence/absence analyses to be roughly uniform. Later analysis demonstrated an association between a missense DCLRE1C variant and TCR beta V- and J-gene trimming. The classifier reportedly diagnosed cytomegalovirus status with high sensitivity and specificity.

The sequenced sample was PBMCs. The clonotype originates from a male donor in good health and CMV-seronegative. The chain carries TRBV4-1 and TRBJ1-1, with no clear D. CDR3: CASSQGAGLNTEAFF. As DNA, the CDR3 is TGCGCCAGCAGCCAAGGTGCAGGTCTGAACACTGAAGCTTTCTTT.